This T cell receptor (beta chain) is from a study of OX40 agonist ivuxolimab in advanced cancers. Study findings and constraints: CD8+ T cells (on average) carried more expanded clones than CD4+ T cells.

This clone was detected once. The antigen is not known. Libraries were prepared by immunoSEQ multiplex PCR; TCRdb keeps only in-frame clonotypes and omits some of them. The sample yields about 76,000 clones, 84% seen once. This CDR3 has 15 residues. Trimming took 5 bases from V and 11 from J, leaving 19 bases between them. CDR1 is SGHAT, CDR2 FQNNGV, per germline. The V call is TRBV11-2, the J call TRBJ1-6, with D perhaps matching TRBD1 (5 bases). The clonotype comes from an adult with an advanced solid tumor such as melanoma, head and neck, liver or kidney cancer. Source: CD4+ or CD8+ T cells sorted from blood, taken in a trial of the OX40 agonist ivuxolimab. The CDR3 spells CASSLQAPPNAPLHF. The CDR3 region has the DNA TGTGCCAGCAGCCTACAGGCACCTCCAAATGCACCCCTCCACTTT.